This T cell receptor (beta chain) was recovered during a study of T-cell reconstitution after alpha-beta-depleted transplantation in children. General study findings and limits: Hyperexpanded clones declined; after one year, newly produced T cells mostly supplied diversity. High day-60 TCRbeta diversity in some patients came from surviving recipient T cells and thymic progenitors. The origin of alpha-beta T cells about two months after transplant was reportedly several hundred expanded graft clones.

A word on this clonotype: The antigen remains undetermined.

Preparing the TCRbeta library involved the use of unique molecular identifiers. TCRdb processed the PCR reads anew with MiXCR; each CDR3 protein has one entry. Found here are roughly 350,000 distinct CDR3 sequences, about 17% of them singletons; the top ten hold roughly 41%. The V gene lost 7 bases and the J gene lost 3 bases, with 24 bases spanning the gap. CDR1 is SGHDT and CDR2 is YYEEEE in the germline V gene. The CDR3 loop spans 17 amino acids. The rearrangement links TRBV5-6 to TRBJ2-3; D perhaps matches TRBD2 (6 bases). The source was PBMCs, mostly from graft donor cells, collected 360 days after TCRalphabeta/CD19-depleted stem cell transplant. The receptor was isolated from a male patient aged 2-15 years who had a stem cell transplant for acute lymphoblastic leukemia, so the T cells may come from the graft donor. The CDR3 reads CASGSGARVAGTDTQYF. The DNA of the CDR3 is TGTGCCAGCGGCTCGGGAGCGAGAGTAGCTGGAACAGATACGCAGTATTTT.